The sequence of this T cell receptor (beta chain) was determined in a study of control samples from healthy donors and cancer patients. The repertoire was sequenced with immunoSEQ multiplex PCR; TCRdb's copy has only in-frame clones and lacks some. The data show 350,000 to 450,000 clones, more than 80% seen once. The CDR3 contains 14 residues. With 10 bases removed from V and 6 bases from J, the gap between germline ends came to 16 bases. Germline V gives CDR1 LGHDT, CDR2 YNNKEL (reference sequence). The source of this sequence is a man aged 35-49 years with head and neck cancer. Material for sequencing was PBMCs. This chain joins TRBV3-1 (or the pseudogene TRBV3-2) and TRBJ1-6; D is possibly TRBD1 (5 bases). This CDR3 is CATATTGSNSPLHF. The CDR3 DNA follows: TGTGCCACTGCCACTACAGGATCTAATTCACCCCTCCACTTT.